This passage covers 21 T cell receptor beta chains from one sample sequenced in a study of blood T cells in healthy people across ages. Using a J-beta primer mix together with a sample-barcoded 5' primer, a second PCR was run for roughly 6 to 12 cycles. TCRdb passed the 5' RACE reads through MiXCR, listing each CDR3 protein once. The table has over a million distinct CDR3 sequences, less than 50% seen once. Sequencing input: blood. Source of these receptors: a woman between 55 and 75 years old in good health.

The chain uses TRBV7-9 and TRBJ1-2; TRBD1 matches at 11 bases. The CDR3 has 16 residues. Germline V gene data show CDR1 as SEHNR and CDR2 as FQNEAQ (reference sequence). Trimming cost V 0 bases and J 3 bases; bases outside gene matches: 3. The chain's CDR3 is CASSLAGQGEDYGYTF. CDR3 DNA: TGTGCCAGCAGCTTAGCGGGACAGGGGGAGGACTATGGCTACACCTTC. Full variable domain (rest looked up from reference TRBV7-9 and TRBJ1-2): DTGVSQNPRHKITKRGQNVTFRCDPISEHNRLYWYRQTLGQGPEFLTYFQNEAQLEKSRLLSDRFSAERPKGSFSTLEIQRTEQGDSAMYLCASSLAGQGEDYGYTFGSGTRLTVV.

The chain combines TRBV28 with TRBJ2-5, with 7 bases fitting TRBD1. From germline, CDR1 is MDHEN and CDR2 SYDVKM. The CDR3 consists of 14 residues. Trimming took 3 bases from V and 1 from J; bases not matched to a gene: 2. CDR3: CASSFGDSQETQYF. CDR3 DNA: TGTGCCAGCAGTTTCGGGGACAGCCAAGAGACCCAGTACTTC.

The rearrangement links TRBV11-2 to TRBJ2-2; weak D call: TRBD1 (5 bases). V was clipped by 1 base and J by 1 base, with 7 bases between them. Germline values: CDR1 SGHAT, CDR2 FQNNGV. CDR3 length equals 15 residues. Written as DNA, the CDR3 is TGTGCCAGCAGCTTAGTTACAGGGAACACCGGGGAGCTGTTTTTT. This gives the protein CASSLVTGNTGELFF.

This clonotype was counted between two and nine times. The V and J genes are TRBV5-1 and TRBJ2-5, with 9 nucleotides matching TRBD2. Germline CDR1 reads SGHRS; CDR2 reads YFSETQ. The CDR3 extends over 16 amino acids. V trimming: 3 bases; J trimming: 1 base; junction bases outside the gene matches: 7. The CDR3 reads CASSSGLASIQETQYF. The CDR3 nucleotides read TGCGCCAGCAGCTCCGGACTAGCGTCGATCCAAGAGACCCAGTACTTC.

The DNA for the CDR3 is TGCGCCAGCAGCCAGGCCGGGACAGGGAAGGGGACCGGGGAGCTGTTTTTT. Residues: CASSQAGTGKGTGELFF. This rearrangement joins TRBV5-1 to TRBJ2-2, with 9 positions matching TRBD1. CDR1 is SGHRS, CDR2 YFSETQ, per germline. The CDR3 spans 17 residues. V shed 4 bases, J shed 5 bases, and the junction held 12 bases outside the gene matches.

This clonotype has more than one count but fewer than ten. The DNA of the CDR3 is TGTGCCACCAGTGACCCGAGGGGGGCCTACAATGAGCAGTTCTTC. Encoded protein: CATSDPRGAYNEQFF. The chain recombines TRBV24-1 with TRBJ2-1; D may match TRBD1 or TRBD2 (6 bases each). Germline V gene data show CDR1 as KGHDR and CDR2 as SFDVKD. The CDR3 is 15 amino acids. The V end was cut by 4 bases, the J end by 2 bases, with 11 bases between.

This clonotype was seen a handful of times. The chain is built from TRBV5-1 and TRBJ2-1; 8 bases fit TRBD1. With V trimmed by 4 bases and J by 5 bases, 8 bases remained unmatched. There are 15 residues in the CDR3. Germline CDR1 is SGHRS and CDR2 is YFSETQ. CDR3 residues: CASSPSGTGNNEQFF. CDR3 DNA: TGCGCCAGCAGCCCGAGTGGGACAGGCAACAATGAGCAGTTCTTC.

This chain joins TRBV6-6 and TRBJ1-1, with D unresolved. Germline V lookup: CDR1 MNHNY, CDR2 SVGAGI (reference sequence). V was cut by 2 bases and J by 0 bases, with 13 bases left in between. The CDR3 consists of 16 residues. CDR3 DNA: TGTGCCAGCAGTTACCAAACCGGGTTAATGAACACTGAAGCTTTCTTT. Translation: CASSYQTGLMNTEAFF.

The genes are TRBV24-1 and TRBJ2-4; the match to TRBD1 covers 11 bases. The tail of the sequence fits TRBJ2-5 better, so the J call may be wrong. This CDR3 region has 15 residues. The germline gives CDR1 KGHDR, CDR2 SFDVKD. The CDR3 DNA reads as TGTGCCACCAGTGAACGGACAGGGGGCGATGAGACCCAGTACTTC. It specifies CATSERTGGDETQYF.

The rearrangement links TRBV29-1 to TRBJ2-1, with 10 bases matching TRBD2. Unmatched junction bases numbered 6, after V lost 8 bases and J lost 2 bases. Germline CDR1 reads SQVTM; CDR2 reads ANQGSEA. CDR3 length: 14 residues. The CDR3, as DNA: TGCAGCTTCTCTAGCGGGAGAACCTACAATGAGCAGTTCTTC. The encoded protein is CSFSSGRTYNEQFF.

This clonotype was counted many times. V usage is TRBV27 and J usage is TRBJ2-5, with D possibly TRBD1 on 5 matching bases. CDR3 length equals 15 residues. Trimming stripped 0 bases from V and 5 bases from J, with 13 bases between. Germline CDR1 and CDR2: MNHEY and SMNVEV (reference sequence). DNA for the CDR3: TGTGCCAGCAGTTTATCCGTCAGGGTTGTGGAGACCCAGTACTTC. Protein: CASSLSVRVVETQYF.

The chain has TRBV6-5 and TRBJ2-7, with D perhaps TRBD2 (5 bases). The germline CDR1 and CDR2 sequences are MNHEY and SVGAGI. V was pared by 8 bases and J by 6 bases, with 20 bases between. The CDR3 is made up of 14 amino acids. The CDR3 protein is CASSLGRAGSEQYF. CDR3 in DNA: TGTGCCAGCTCTCTAGGTCGGGCGGGCTCCGAGCAGTACTTC.

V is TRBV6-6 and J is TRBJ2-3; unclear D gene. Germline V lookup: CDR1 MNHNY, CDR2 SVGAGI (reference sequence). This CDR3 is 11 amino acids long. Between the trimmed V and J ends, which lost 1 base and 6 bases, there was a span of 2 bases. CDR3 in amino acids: CASSYWDTQYF. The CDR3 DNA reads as TGTGCCAGCAGTTACTGGGATACGCAGTATTTT.

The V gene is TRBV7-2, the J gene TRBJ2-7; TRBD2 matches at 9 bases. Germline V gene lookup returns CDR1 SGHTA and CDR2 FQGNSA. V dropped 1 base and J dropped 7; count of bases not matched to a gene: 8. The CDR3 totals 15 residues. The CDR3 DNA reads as TGTGCCAGCAGCTTAGGGGGACTAGCCCGAGAAGAGCAGTACTTC. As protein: CASSLGGLAREEQYF.

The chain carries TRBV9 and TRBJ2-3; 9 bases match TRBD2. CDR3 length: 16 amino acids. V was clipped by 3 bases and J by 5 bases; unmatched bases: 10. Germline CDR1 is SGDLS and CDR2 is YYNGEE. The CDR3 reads CASSAGGRAGIDTQYF. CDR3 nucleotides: TGTGCCAGCAGCGCCGGCGGGAGGGCGGGAATAGATACGCAGTATTTT.

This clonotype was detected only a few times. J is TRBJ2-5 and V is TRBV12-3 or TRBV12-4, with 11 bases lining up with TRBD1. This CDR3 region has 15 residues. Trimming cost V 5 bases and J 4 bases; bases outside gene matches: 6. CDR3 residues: CASSPGTGGRETQYF. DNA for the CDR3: TGTGCCAGCAGTCCCGGGACAGGGGGGCGAGAGACCCAGTACTTC.

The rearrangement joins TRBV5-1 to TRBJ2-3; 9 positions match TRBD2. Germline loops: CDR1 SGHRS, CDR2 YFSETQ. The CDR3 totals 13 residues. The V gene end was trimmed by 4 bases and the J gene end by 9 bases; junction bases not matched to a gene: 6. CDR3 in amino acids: CASSALAGKTQYF. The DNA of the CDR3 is TGCGCCAGCAGCGCACTAGCGGGTAAAACGCAGTATTTT.

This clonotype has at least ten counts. CDR3 region: CSVEGPVGARGYGYTF. The CDR3 coding sequence is TGCAGCGTTGAAGGCCCTGTGGGGGCGCGGGGCTATGGCTACACCTTC. This rearrangement joins TRBV29-1 to TRBJ1-2, with TRBD1 as a possible D gene (6 bases). The V and J ends lost 1 base and 4 bases respectively, with 19 bases between them. From germline, CDR1 is SQVTM and CDR2 ANQGSEA. The CDR3 extends over 16 amino acids.

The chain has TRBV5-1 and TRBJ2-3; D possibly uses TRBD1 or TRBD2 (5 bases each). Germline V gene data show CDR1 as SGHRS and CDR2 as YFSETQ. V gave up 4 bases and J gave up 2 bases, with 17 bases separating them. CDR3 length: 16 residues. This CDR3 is CASSPGTRGPTDTQYF. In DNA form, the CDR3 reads TGCGCCAGCAGCCCCGGGACCCGGGGACCCACAGATACGCAGTATTTT.

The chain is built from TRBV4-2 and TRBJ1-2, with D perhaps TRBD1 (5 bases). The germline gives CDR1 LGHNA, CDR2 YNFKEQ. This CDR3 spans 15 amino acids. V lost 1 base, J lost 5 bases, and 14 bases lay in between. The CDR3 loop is CASSQVGLTDYGYTF. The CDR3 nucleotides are TGTGCCAGCAGCCAAGTGGGGCTGACGGATTATGGCTACACCTTC.

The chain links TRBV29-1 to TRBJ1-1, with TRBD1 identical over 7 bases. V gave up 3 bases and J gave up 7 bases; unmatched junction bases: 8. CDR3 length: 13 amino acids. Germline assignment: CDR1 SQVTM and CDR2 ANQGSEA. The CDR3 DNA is TGCAGCGTTGAGGGGACAGCAACTCGTGAAGCTTTCTTT. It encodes CSVEGTATREAFF.